Following are 19 T cell receptor beta chains from one sample sequenced in a study of shared clonotypes between healthy human individuals. Only in-frame clones appear in the TCRdb table, and some are missing; sequencing was by immunoSEQ multiplex PCR. The table has 2 million or so clones, 85% to 95% seen once; the top ten hold more than 0.95%. Terminally differentiated effector memory CD45RA+ cells were left out of the naive CD8 fraction, which was CD45RO-negative and positively selected for CCR7. Sample: naive CD8+ T cells sorted from blood. These receptors were collected from a man between 18 and 29 years old in good health.

The V gene is TRBV18, the J gene TRBJ2-5, with D tentatively TRBD2 (7 bases). CDR1 and CDR2 from the germline V gene are KGHSH and LQKENI. V lost 3 bases and J 4 bases, leaving 15 bases between the germline ends. The CDR3 sequence is 15 residues long. CDR3 in amino acids: CASSPLEGEGETQYF. CDR3 coding DNA: TGTGCCAGCTCACCCCTGGAGGGGGAGGGAGAGACCCAGTACTTC.

This clone was detected once. This CDR3 is also generated by other DNA sequences in the sample. The chain combines TRBV19 with TRBJ2-7; 8 nucleotides match TRBD1. V trimming: 4 bases; J trimming: 2 bases; junction bases outside the gene matches: 4. The CDR3 covers 14 residues. Germline lookup yields CDR1 LNHDA and CDR2 SQIVND (reference sequence). CDR3: CASSTWTGTYEQYF. The CDR3 coding sequence is TGTGCCAGTAGTACCTGGACAGGGACCTACGAGCAGTACTTC.

The rearrangement uses TRBV4-1 and TRBJ2-1, with no clear D. CDR1 MGHRA and CDR2 YSYEKL come from the germline V gene. Trimming left V 3 bases short and J 8 bases short, with 5 bases between. CDR3 length: 11 residues. CDR3 DNA sequence: TGCGCCAGCAGCCACTCATATGAGCAGTTCTTC. It codes for CASSHSYEQFF.

The V call is TRBV11-2, the J call TRBJ2-1; 7 nucleotides line up with TRBD1. V trimming: 5 bases; J trimming: 7 bases; junction bases outside the gene matches: 17. The CDR3 totals 17 residues. From germline, CDR1 is SGHAT and CDR2 FQNNGV. DNA of the CDR3: TGTGCCAGCAGCCGACAGGGTCCGCTCTCCTTATCGAATGAGCAGTTCTTC. Protein sequence: CASSRQGPLSLSNEQFF.

V and J are TRBV27 and TRBJ1-1, with D possibly matching TRBD1 (6 bases). CDR1 is MNHEY and CDR2 is SMNVEV in the germline V gene (reference sequence). V was shortened by 5 bases and J by 5 bases, with 18 bases between the two germline ends. The CDR3 spans 15 residues. CDR3 amino acids: CASSPRGAGSTEAFF. DNA of the CDR3: TGTGCCAGCAGTCCTCGGGGGGCGGGAAGTACTGAAGCTTTCTTT.

Notes on this clone: The same CDR3 arises from other DNA sequences in this sample as well. The rearrangement uses TRBV9 and TRBJ2-3, with unresolved D. CDR1 is SGDLS and CDR2 is YYNGEE in the germline V gene. This CDR3 region has 14 residues. Trimming took off 0 bases at V and 1 base at J, with 6 bases between the two ends. The DNA for the CDR3 is TGTGCCAGCAGCGTAGAAGGACGCACAGATACGCAGTATTTT. This codes for CASSVEGRTDTQYF.

As DNA, the CDR3 is TGCAGCGTTGCAGGATCTGGGGCCAACGTCCTGACTTTC. It encodes CSVAGSGANVLTF. The genes are TRBV29-1 and TRBJ2-6; D unclear. CDR1 and CDR2 (germline): SQVTM, ANQGSEA. Trimming took 4 bases from V and 1 from J, leaving 5 bases between them. This CDR3 has 13 amino acids.

V usage is TRBV6-5 and J usage is TRBJ2-5; D not certain. The CDR3 extends over 14 amino acids. Germline assignment: CDR1 MNHEY and CDR2 SVGAGI. V shed 7 bases and J shed 5 bases, with 17 bases lying between them. CDR3 sequence: CASTPTMPRETQYF. The CDR3, as DNA: TGTGCCAGCACCCCTACCATGCCCAGGGAGACCCAGTACTTC.

CDR3 loop: CASSQTLLAYNEQFF. The CDR3 bases are TGTGCCAGCAGCCAGACCCTTTTAGCCTACAATGAGCAGTTCTTC. The chain has TRBV6-5 and TRBJ2-1; D call uncertain. The V end lost 6 bases, the J end lost 2 bases, and 14 bases lay between the germline ends. CDR1 and CDR2 (germline): MNHEY, SVGAGI. The CDR3 is 15 residues long.

The gene calls are TRBV28 and TRBJ2-5; D is tentatively TRBD1 or TRBD2 (5 bases each). This CDR3 contains 16 residues. The V gene's germline CDR1 is MDHEN and CDR2 SYDVKM. V shed 4 bases and J shed 3 bases, with 18 bases lying between them. CDR3 bases: TGTGCCAGCAGTTCCACAGGAAGAATGGGAGAAGAGACCCAGTACTTC. It yields the protein CASSSTGRMGEETQYF.

The chain employs TRBV23-1 and TRBJ1-5, with D tentatively TRBD1 (6 bases). TRBV23-1 is given ORF status, its function remaining uncertain. Deletions cut 0 bases from V and 0 bases from J, with 12 bases between. There are 17 residues in the CDR3. CDR3 nucleotides: TGCGCCAGCAGTCAATCTGGACAGTTGAATAGCAATCAGCCCCAGCATTTT. This codes for CASSQSGQLNSNQPQHF.

The sample holds a few counts of this clone. The chain carries TRBV28 and TRBJ1-1, with D uncertain. The CDR3 totals 12 residues. The V end lost 6 bases, the J end lost 1 base, and 6 bases lay between the germline ends. Per germline, CDR1 MDHEN and CDR2 SYDVKM. The DNA of the CDR3 is TGTGCCAGCAGGGAGACGAACACTGAAGCTTTCTTT. Residues: CASRETNTEAFF. The full variable domain, in which reference TRBV28 and TRBJ1-1 provide the parts outside the CDR3, is DVKVTQSSRYLVKRTGEKVFLECVQDMDHENMFWYRQDPGLGLRLIYFSYDVKMKEKGDIPEGYSVSREKKERFSLILESASTNQTSMYLCASRETNTEAFFGQGTRLTVV.

The chain couples TRBV21-1 to TRBJ2-1; the DNA was not used to check the table's D call, TRBD2. TRBV21-1 is tagged as a pseudogene. The CDR3 spans 15 residues. CDR3 sequence (DNA): TGTGCCAGCAGTTCCGGGACTAGCGGATACAATGAGCAGTTCTTC. This translates into CASSSGTSGYNEQFF.

This sequence joins TRBV5-1 and TRBJ2-1; D ambiguous. V dropped 3 bases and J dropped 8 bases, with 12 bases sitting between them. The CDR3 contains 13 residues. Germline CDR1 reads SGHRS; CDR2 reads YFSETQ. The CDR3 reads CASSSITRDEQFF. CDR3 nucleotides: TGCGCCAGCAGCTCCATTACAAGAGATGAGCAGTTCTTC.

This chain connects TRBV28 to TRBJ2-1, with D possibly TRBD2 on 6 matching bases. V gave up 6 bases and J gave up 0 bases, with 15 bases separating them. This CDR3 is built from 16 residues. CDR1 MDHEN and CDR2 SYDVKM come from the germline V gene. The CDR3 region has the DNA TGTGCCAGCAGCTCCATAGCGGAAAGCTCCTACAATGAGCAGTTCTTC. It specifies CASSSIAESSYNEQFF.

This chain connects TRBV6-1 to TRBJ2-7; no reliable D call. Germline values: CDR1 MNHNS, CDR2 SASEGT. The CDR3 is 14 amino acids. Trimming shortened V by 3 bases and J by 3 bases, and 12 bases separated the two germline ends. Written as DNA, the CDR3 is TGTGCCAGCAGTGATGGACGTCTCTTCTACGAGCAGTACTTC. This translates into CASSDGRLFYEQYF.

A single count supports this clone. V is TRBV9 and J is TRBJ1-2; D is ambiguous. V was shortened by 2 bases and J by 8 bases, with 10 bases between the two germline ends. The CDR3 spans 12 residues. Germline CDR1 SGDLS, CDR2 YYNGEE. CDR3: CASSVPERGYTF. In nucleotides, the CDR3 is TGTGCCAGCAGCGTTCCCGAACGGGGCTACACCTTC.

The J gene is TRBJ2-7, the V gene TRBV5-1; D might be TRBD1 (6 bases). The CDR3 has 14 residues. Germline V gives CDR1 SGHRS, CDR2 YFSETQ. The V and J ends lost 4 bases and 0 bases respectively, with 11 bases between them. The CDR3 loop reads CASSQGSNSYEQYF. The CDR3 DNA sequence: TGCGCCAGCAGCCAGGGGTCCAACTCCTACGAGCAGTACTTC.

Comments on this clone: Other DNA sequences in this sample translate to the same CDR3. V and J are TRBV6-6 and TRBJ2-2; D remains ambiguous. CDR3 length: 12 residues. Trimming pared 2 bases from V and 6 bases from J, leaving 4 bases between. Per the germline V gene, CDR1 is MNHNY and CDR2 is SVGAGI (reference sequence). CDR3 nucleotide sequence: TGTGCCAGCAGTTACGTTGCCGGGGAGCTGTTTTTT. Translation: CASSYVAGELFF.